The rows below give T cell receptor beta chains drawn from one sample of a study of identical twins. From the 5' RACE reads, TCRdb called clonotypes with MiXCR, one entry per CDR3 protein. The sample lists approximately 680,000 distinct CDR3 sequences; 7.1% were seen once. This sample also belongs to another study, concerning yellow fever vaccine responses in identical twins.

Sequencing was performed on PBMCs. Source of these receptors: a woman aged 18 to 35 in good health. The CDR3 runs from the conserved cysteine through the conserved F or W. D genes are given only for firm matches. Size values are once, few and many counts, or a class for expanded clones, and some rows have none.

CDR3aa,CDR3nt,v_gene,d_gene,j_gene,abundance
CSVVVQGRPYEQYF,TGCAGCGTTGTGGTACAGGGGCGACCTTACGAGCAGTACTTC,TRBV29-1,TRBD1,TRBJ2-7,many
CASSQPTQQVFFNTGELFF,TGCGCCAGCAGCCAACCAACCCAACAAGTATTTTTTAACACCGGGGAGCTGTTTTTT,TRBV4-1,.,TRBJ2-2,few
CASTPDRVLIANTGELFF,TGCGCCAGCACCCCGGACAGGGTACTGATTGCGAACACCGGGGAGCTGTTTTTT,TRBV5-1,TRBD1,TRBJ2-2,.
CASSLGTGGYNSPLHF,TGTGCCAGCAGCTTGGGGACAGGGGGTTATAATTCACCCCTCCACTTT,TRBV5-5,TRBD1,TRBJ1-6,.
CSASGYAGASDTQYF,TGCAGTGCCTCCGGCTATGCGGGGGCCTCAGATACGCAGTATTTT,TRBV20-1,.,TRBJ2-3,many
CASSLESVRSGNTIYF,TGCGCCAGCAGCCTGGAATCCGTCCGCTCTGGAAACACCATATATTTT,TRBV5-1,.,TRBJ1-3,.
CASSLDAGAHEQFF,TGTGCCAGCAGCTTAGATGCAGGGGCACATGAGCAGTTCTTC,TRBV7-2,.,TRBJ2-1,many
CSATHGDTQYF,TGCAGCGCTACCCATGGGGATACGCAGTATTTT,TRBV29-1,.,TRBJ2-3,few
CSARNPGQGLEQYF,TGCAGTGCTAGAAACCCTGGACAGGGCCTGGAGCAGTACTTC,TRBV20-1,TRBD1,TRBJ2-7,few
CASSNAARGAFF,TGTGCCAGCAGTAACGCGGCCAGGGGGGCTTTCTTT,TRBV12-3/TRBV12-4,TRBD1,TRBJ1-1,few
CATASGGGSYNEQFF,TGTGCCACAGCCTCGGGTGGGGGCTCCTACAATGAGCAGTTCTTC,TRBV6-1,.,TRBJ2-1,.
CASSLIKPGTGVEKLFF,TGTGCCAGCTCACTGATTAAACCCGGGACAGGGGTCGAAAAACTGTTTTTT,TRBV18,TRBD1,TRBJ1-4,.
CASSAATSGSWTDTQYF,TGTGCCAGCAGCGCCGCGACTAGCGGGAGTTGGACAGATACGCAGTATTTT,TRBV7-3,TRBD2,TRBJ2-3,few
CASSLAAGPTETQYF,TGCGCCAGCAGCTTGGCAGCAGGTCCTACGGAGACCCAGTACTTC,TRBV5-1,.,TRBJ2-5,few
CASSPSPSGLKNTEAFF,TGTGCCAGCAGCCCCTCTCCTTCGGGGTTGAAGAACACTGAAGCTTTCTTT,TRBV7-9,.,TRBJ1-1,.
CASSLVLGLADTQYF,TGTGCCAGCAGCTTGGTCCTAGGTCTTGCAGATACGCAGTATTTT,TRBV5-6,.,TRBJ2-3,many
CASKLEDSGNTIYF,TGTGCCAGCAAATTGGAAGACTCTGGAAACACCATATATTTT,TRBV12-3/TRBV12-4,.,TRBJ1-3,many
CASSEVTGIGNTIYF,TGTGCCAGCAGTGAAGTTACAGGCATCGGAAACACCATATATTTT,TRBV2,.,TRBJ1-3,.
CASSRGGDTQYF,TGTGCCAGTTCGCGGGGAGGAGATACGCAGTATTTT,TRBV19,.,TRBJ2-3,many
CASGLAWDSGEAFF,TGTGCTAGTGGTTTGGCCTGGGACAGCGGTGAAGCTTTCTTT,TRBV12-5,TRBD1,TRBJ1-1,few
CASSLIPGRGGNEQFF,TGTGCCAGCTCACTCATCCCCGGCCGGGGAGGCAATGAGCAGTTCTTC,TRBV18,.,TRBJ2-1,few
CASRREHWETQYF,TGTGCCAGCAGACGCGAACATTGGGAGACCCAGTACTTC,TRBV2,.,TRBJ2-5,.
CSVEGLLQETQYF,TGCAGCGTTGAAGGTCTACTCCAAGAGACCCAGTACTTC,TRBV29-1,.,TRBJ2-5,many
CASSPHLIAGGGNEQFF,TGTGCCAGCAGCCCCCATTTGATCGCGGGAGGAGGCAATGAGCAGTTCTTC,TRBV7-2,TRBD2,TRBJ2-1,few
CASRSGEKETQYF,TGCGCCAGCCGGTCAGGGGAGAAAGAGACCCAGTACTTC,TRBV5-1,.,TRBJ2-5,few